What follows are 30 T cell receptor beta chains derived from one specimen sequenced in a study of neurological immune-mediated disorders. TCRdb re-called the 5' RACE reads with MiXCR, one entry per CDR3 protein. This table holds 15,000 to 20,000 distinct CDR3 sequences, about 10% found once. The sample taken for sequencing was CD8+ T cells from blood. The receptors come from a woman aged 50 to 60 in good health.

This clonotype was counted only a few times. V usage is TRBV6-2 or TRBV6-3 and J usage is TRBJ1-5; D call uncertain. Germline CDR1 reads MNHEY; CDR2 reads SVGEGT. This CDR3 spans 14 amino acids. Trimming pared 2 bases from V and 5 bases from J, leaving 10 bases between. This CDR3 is CASSYNLGDQPQHF. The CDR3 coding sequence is TGTGCCAGCAGTTACAACCTTGGGGATCAGCCCCAGCATTTT.

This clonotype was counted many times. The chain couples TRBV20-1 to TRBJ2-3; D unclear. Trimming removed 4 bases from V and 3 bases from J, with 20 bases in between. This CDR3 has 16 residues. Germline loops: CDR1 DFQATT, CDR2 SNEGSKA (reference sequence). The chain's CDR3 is CSANSILIFPTDTQYF. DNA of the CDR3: TGCAGTGCTAACTCTATATTAATCTTTCCGACAGATACGCAGTATTTT.

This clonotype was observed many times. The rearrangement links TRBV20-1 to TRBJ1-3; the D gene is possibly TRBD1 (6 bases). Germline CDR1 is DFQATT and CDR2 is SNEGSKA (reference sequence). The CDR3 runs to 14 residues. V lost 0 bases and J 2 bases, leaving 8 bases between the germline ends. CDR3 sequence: CSARDKGAGNTIYF. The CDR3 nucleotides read TGCAGTGCTAGAGATAAGGGGGCTGGAAACACCATATATTTT.

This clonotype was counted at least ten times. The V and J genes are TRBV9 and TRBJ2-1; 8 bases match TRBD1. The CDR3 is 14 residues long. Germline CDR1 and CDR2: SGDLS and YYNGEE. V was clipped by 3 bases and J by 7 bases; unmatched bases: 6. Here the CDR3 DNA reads TGTGCCAGCAGCGCAGGGGGCGCGGGGAATGAGCAGTTCTTC. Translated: CASSAGGAGNEQFF.

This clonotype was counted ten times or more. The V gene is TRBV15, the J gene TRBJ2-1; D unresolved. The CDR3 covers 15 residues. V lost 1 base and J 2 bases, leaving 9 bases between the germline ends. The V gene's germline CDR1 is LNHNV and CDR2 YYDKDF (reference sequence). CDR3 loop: CATSRAVGPYNEQFF. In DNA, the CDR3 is TGTGCCACCAGCAGAGCCGTGGGTCCCTACAATGAGCAGTTCTTC.

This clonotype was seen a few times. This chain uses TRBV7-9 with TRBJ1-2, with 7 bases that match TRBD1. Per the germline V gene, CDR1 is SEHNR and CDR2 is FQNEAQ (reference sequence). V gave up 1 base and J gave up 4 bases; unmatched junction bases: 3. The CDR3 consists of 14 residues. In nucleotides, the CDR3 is TGTGCCAGCAGCTTAGGACAGGGAGGCTATGGCTACACCTTC. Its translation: CASSLGQGGYGYTF.

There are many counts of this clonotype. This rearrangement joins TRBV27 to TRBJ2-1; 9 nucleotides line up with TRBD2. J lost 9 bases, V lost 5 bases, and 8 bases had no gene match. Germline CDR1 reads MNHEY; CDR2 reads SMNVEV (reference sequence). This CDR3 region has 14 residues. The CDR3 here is CASSGGLALGEQFF. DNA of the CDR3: TGTGCCAGCAGTGGGGGACTAGCCTTGGGTGAGCAGTTCTTC.

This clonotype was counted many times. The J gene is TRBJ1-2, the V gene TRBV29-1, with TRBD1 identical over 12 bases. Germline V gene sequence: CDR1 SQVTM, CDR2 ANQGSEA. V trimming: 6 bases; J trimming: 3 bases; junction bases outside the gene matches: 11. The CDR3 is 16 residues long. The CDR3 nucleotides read TGCAGCGTCGAAAACCGGGACAGGGGGCAGGACTATGGCTACACCTTC. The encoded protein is CSVENRDRGQDYGYTF. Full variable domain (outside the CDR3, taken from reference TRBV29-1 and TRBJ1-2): SAVISQKPSRDICQRGTSLTIQCQVDSQVTMMFWYRQQPGQSLTLIATANQGSEATYESGFVIDKFPISRPNLTFSTLTVSNMSPEDSSIYLCSVENRDRGQDYGYTFGSGTRLTVV.

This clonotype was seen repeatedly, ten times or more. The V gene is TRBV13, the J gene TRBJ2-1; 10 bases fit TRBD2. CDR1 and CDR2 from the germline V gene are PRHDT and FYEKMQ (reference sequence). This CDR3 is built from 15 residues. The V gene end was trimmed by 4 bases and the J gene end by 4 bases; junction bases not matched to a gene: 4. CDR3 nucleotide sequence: TGTGCCAGCAGCTACCAGCGGGAGGGTTACAATGAGCAGTTCTTC. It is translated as CASSYQREGYNEQFF.

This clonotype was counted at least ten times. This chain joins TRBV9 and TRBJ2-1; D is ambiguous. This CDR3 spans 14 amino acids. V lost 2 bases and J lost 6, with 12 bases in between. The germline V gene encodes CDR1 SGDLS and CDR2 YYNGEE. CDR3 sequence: CASSVQISSNEQFF. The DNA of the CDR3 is TGTGCCAGCAGCGTCCAAATTAGCTCCAATGAGCAGTTCTTC.

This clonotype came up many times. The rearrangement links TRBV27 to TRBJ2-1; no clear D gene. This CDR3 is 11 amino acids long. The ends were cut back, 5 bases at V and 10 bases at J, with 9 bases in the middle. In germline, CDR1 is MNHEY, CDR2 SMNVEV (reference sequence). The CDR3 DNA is TGTGCCAGCAGTGGCCCGGCGGAGCAGTTCTTC. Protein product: CASSGPAEQFF.

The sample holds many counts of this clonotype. The CDR3 DNA is TGCAGCGTTGGCCCGGAGGGTGTGGGGAGGGAGTGGTACGAGCAGTACTTC. Protein: CSVGPEGVGREWYEQYF. This rearrangement joins TRBV29-1 to TRBJ2-7, with 7 bases matching TRBD2. V lost 4 bases and J lost 4; bases outside the gene matches: 19. Germline V gene lookup returns CDR1 SQVTM and CDR2 ANQGSEA. The CDR3 contains 17 residues.

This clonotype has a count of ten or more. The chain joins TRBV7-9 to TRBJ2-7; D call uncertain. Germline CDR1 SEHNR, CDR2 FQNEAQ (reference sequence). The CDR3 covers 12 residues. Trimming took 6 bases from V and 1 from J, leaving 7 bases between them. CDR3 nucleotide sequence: TGTGCCAGCAGTGAGATGTCCTACGAGCAGTACTTC. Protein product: CASSEMSYEQYF.

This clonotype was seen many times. The CDR3 loop reads CASSVTSGTGNLYEQYF. CDR3 nucleotide sequence: TGTGCCAGCAGCGTAACATCCGGGACAGGCAATCTCTACGAGCAGTACTTC. The J gene is TRBJ2-7, the V gene TRBV9, with TRBD1 matching over 8 bases. Germline CDR1 and CDR2: SGDLS and YYNGEE. With 1 base clipped from V and 3 bases from J, the junction kept 12 bases outside the gene matches. The CDR3 contains 17 residues.

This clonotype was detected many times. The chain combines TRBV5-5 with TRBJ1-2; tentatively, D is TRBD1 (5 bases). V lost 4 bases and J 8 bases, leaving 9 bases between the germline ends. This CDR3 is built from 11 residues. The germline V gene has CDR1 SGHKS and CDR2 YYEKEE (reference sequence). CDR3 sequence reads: CASSPGGGYTF. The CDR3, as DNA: TGTGCCAGCAGCCCCGGGGGAGGCTACACCTTC.

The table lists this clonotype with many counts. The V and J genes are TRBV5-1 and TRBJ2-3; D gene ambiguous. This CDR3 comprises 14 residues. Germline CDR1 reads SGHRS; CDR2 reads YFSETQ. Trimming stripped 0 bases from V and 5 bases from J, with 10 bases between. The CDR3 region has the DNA TGCGCCAGCAGCTTGGGTGGCCCGGGAGATACGCAGTATTTT. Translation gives CASSLGGPGDTQYF.

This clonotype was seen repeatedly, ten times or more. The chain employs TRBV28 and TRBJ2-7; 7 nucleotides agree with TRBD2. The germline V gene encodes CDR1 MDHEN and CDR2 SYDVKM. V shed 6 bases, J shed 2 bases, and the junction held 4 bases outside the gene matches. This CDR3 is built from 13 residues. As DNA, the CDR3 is TGTGCCAGCAGCCCTAGCGGTCCCTACGAGCAGTACTTC. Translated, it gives CASSPSGPYEQYF.

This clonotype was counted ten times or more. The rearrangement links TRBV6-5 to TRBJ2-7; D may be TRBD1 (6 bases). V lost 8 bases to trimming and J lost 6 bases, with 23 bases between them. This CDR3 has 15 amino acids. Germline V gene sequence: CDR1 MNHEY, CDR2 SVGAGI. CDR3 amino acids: CASSPSPAGRGEQYF. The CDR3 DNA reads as TGTGCCAGCTCCCCCAGCCCTGCAGGCAGGGGCGAGCAGTACTTC.

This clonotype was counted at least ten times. The CDR3 protein is CSAPGWGTSSYNEQFF. The CDR3 DNA reads TGCAGTGCCCCAGGGTGGGGGACAAGCTCCTACAATGAGCAGTTCTTC. The V gene is TRBV20-1, the J gene TRBJ2-1; perhaps TRBD1 as D (6 bases). V was cut by 6 bases and J by 0 bases, with 18 bases left in between. This CDR3 spans 16 amino acids. The germline gives CDR1 DFQATT, CDR2 SNEGSKA (reference sequence).

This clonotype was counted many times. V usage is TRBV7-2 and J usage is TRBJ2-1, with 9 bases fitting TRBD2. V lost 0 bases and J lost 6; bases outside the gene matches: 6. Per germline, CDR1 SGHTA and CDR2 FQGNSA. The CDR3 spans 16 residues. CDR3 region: CASSLARGRGSNEQFF. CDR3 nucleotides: TGTGCCAGCAGCTTAGCGCGCGGGAGGGGATCCAATGAGCAGTTCTTC.

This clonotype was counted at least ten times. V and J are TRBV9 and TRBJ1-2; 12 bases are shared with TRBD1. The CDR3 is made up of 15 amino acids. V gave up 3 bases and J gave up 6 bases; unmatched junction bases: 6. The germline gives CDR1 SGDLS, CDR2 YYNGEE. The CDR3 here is CASSAGTGGLDGYTF. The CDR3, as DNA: TGTGCCAGCAGCGCCGGGACAGGGGGCCTCGATGGCTACACCTTC. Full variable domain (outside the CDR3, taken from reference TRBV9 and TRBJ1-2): DSGVTQTPKHLITATGQRVTLRCSPRSGDLSVYWYQQSLDQGLQFLIQYYNGEERAKGNILERFSAQQFPDLHSELNLSSLELGDSALYFCASSAGTGGLDGYTFGSGTRLTVV.

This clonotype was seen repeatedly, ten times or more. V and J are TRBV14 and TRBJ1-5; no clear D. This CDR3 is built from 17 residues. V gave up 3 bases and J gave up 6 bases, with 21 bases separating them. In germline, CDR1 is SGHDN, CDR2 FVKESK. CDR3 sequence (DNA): TGTGCCAGCAGCCAGGACGGGCCGCTACCTCCCCCTCAGCCCCAGCATTTT. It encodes CASSQDGPLPPPQPQHF.

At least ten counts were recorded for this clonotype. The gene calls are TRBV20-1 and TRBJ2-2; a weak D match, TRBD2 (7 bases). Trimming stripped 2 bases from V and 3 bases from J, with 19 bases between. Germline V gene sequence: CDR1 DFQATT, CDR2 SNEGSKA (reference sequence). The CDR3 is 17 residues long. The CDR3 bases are TGCAGTGCTAGACAAGGGGGGGCCTATTTGGACACCGGGGAGCTGTTTTTT. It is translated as CSARQGGAYLDTGELFF.

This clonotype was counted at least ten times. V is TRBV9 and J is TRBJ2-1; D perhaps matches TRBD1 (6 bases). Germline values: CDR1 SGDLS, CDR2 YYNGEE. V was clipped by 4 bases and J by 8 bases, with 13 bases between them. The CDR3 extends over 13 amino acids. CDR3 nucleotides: TGTGCCAGCAGCACCCAGGGGATCCATGAGCAGTTCTTC. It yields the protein CASSTQGIHEQFF.

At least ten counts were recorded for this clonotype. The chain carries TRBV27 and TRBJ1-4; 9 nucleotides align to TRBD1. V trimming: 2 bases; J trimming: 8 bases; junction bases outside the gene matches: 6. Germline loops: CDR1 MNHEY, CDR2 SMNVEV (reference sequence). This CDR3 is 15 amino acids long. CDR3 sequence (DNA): TGTGCCAGCAGTTTAACAGGGGGCGGGGTGGAAAAACTGTTTTTT. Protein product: CASSLTGGGVEKLFF.

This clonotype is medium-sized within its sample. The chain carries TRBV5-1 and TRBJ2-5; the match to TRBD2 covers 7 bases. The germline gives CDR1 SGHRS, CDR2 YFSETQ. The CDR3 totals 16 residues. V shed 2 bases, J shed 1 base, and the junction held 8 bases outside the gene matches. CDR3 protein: CASSFTSEGPQETQYF. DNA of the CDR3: TGCGCCAGCAGCTTCACTAGCGAAGGCCCCCAAGAGACCCAGTACTTC.

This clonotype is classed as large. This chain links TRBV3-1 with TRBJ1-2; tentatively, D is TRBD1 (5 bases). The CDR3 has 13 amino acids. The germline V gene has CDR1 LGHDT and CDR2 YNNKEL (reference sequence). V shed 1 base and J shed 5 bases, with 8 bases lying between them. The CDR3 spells CASSQGEGYGYTF. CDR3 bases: TGTGCCAGCAGCCAAGGAGAGGGGTATGGCTACACCTTC.

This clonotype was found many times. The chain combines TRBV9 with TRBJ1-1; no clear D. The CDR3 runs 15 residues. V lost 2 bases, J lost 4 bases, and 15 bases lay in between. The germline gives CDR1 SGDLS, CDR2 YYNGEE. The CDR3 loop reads CASSVSGKPTTEAFF. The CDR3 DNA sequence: TGTGCCAGCAGCGTTTCGGGAAAACCTACCACTGAAGCTTTCTTT.

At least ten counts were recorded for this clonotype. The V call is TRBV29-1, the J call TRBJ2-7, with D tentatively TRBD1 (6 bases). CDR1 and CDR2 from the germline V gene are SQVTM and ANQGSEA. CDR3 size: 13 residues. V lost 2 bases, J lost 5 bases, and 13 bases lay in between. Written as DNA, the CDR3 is TGCAGCGTTGAAAGGCCAGGGGACCACGAGCAGTACTTC. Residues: CSVERPGDHEQYF.

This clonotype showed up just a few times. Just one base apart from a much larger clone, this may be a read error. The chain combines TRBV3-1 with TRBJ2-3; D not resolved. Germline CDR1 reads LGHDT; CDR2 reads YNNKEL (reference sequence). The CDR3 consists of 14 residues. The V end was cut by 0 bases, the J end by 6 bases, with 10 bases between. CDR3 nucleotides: TGTGCCAGCAGCCAAGAAGAGCCCTTGGATACGCAGTATTTT. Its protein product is CASSQEEPLDTQYF.